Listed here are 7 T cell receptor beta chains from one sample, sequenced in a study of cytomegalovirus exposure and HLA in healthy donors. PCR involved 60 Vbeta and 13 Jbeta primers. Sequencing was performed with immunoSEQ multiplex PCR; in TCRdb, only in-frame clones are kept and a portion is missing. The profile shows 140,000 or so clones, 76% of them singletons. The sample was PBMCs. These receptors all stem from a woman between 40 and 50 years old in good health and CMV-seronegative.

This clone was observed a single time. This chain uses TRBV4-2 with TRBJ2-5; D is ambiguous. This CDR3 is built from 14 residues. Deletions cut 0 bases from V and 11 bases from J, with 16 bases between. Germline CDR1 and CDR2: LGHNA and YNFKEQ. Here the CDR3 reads CASSQDHGSSEQYF. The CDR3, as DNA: TGTGCCAGCAGCCAAGATCACGGTTCGAGTGAGCAGTACTTC.

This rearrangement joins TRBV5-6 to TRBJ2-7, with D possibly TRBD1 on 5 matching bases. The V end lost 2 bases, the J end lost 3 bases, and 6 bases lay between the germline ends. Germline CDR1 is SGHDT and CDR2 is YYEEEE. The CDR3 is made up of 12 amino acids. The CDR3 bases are TGTGCCAGCAGCTTAACAGGCTACGAGCAGTACTTC. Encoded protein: CASSLTGYEQYF.

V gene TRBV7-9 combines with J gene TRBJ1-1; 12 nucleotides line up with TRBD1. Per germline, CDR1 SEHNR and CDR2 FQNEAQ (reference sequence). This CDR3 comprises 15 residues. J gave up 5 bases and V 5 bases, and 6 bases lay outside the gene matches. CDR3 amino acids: CASSEGTGGLTEAFF. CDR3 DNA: TGTGCCAGCAGCGAGGGGACAGGGGGCTTGACTGAAGCTTTCTTT.

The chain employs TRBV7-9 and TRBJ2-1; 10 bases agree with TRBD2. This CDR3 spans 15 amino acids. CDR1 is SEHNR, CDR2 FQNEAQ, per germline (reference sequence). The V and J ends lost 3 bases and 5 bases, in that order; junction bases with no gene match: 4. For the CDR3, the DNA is TGTGCCAGCAGCTTCCTAGCGGGGGTACACAATGAGCAGTTCTTC. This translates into CASSFLAGVHNEQFF.

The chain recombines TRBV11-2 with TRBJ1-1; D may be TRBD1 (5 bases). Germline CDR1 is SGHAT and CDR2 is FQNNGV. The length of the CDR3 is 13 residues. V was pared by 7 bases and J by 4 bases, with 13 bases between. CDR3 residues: CASISGVGTEAFF. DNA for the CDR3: TGTGCCAGCATCTCGGGGGTGGGCACTGAAGCTTTCTTT.

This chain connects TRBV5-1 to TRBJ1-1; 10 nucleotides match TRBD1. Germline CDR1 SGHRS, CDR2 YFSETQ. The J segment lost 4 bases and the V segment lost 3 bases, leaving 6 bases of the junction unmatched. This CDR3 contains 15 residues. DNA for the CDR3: TGCGCCAGCAGCTCAGGGACAGGGGAGGGCACTGAAGCTTTCTTT. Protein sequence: CASSSGTGEGTEAFF.

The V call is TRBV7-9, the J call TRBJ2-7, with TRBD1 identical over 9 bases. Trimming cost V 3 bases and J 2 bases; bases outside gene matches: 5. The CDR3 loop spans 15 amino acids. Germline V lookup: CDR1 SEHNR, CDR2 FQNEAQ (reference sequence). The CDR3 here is CASSLSGDRAYEQYF. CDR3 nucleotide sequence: TGTGCCAGCAGCTTGTCAGGGGACAGGGCCTACGAGCAGTACTTC.